The rows below give T cell receptor beta chains drawn from one sample of a study of regulatory T cells in long-lasting Graves disease. TCRdb itself ran the multiplex PCR reads through MiXCR, one entry per CDR3 protein. The data contain roughly 440,000 distinct CDR3 sequences, about 16% of them singletons. The same data also contributed to another study, on T cells in Graves' hyperthyroidism and ophthalmopathy.

Sequences were derived from peripheral blood mononuclear cells (PBMCs), sampled at new diagnosis, from a patient treated with antithyroid drugs. These receptors were obtained from a woman in her late teens or twenties with Graves disease. CDR3s include the opening cysteine and the closing phenylalanine or tryptophan. The order of the fields is J gene, V gene, clone size, D gene, CDR3 DNA, CDR3 protein. D genes are given only for firm matches. A row's size may be missing; if present it is once, few, many or a size class.

TRBJ2-5 | TRBV6-2/TRBV6-3 | - | - | TGTGCCAGCAGTGTCGTGAAGGGGAAGGAGACCCAGTACTTC | CASSVVKGKETQYF
TRBJ2-6 | TRBV7-9 | - | TRBD1 | TGTGCCAGCAGCTTTCACAGGGGGGTATTCGCTGGGGCCAACGTCCTGACTTTC | CASSFHRGVFAGANVLTF
TRBJ2-3 | TRBV18 | many | - | TGTGCCAGCTCACCGGGACTTCGTGTTGATACGCAGTATTTT | CASSPGLRVDTQYF
TRBJ1-1 | TRBV5-5 | few | - | TGTGCCAGCAGCTCCGAGAGGGGGGACTTTTTGCAGGGTTTCTTT | CASSSERGDFLQGFF
TRBJ2-7 | TRBV7-9 | many | - | TGTGCCAGCAGCTTAGAGGTAGCGCGTTCCTACGAGCAGTACTTC | CASSLEVARSYEQYF
TRBJ2-7 | TRBV15 | few | TRBD1 | TGTGCCACCAGCAGAGATCGGGGACAGTACTACGAGCAGTACTTC | CATSRDRGQYYEQYF
TRBJ1-1 | TRBV6-5 | many | - | TGTGCCAGCAGTTACTACGGGACCAAGAACACTGAAGCTTTCTTT | CASSYYGTKNTEAFF
TRBJ2-2 | TRBV2 | - | TRBD1 | TGTGCCAGCAGGGGACAGGGGAGGGGGGAGCTGTTTTTT | CASRGQGRGELFF
TRBJ2-5 | TRBV29-1 | once | TRBD2 | TGCAGCGTTGGCACTAGCGGACAAGAGACCCAGTACTTC | CSVGTSGQETQYF
TRBJ2-7 | TRBV2 | few | TRBD2 | TGTGCCACCGATGGGACTAGCGGCTACGAGCAGTACTTC | CATDGTSGYEQYF
TRBJ1-1 | TRBV14 | few | - | TGTGCCAGCAGCCACGGAAGGACAGCTCTGAACACTGAAGCTTTCTTT | CASSHGRTALNTEAFF
TRBJ1-5 | TRBV19 | - | - | TGTGCCAGTAGTAGTTCGGGGGGACAAACCAATCAGCCCCAGCATTTT | CASSSSGGQTNQPQHF
TRBJ1-5 | TRBV4-3 | - | - | TGCGCCAGCAGCCATCCAGGTAAAAGACAGCCCCAGCATTTT | CASSHPGKRQPQHF
TRBJ2-1 | TRBV20-1 | few | - | TGCAGTGCTAGAATCTTCGGGACTTTCAATGAGCAGTTCTTC | CSARIFGTFNEQFF
TRBJ1-5 | TRBV28 | - | TRBD1 | TGTGCCAGCAGTTTATCCCAAGGGGGCCATCAGCCCCAGCATTTT | CASSLSQGGHQPQHF
TRBJ2-1 | TRBV6-2/TRBV6-3 | many | TRBD2 | TGTGCCAGCAGTGGTTCCTCGACTAGCGGGAGTGGCGATGAGCAGTTCTTC | CASSGSSTSGSGDEQFF
TRBJ2-7 | TRBV7-2 | many | TRBD1 | TGTGCCAGCAGTTACGACAGGGCGTACGAGCAGTACTTC | CASSYDRAYEQYF
TRBJ2-3 | TRBV5-1 | few | TRBD2 | TGCGCCAGCAGCGGAACCGGGACTAGCGGGAGGGCCAGGGTGGATACGCAGTATTTT | CASSGTGTSGRARVDTQYF
TRBJ2-1 | TRBV12-3/TRBV12-4 | many | - | TGTGCCAGCAGTTTTGGGGGGAACCCTCGCTCCTACAATGAGCAGTTCTTC | CASSFGGNPRSYNEQFF
TRBJ1-1 | TRBV20-1 | - | TRBD1 | TGCAGTGCTAGATCCCCCGGGACAGGGTCAACTGAAGCTTTCTTT | CSARSPGTGSTEAFF
TRBJ2-7 | TRBV9 | - | TRBD1 | TGTGCCAGCAGCGGGGACAGTAGGTCGTCCGAGCAGTACTTC | CASSGDSRSSEQYF
TRBJ2-7 | TRBV5-1 | many | - | TGCGCCAGCAGTATGAAGGGACCCACCTACGAGCAGTACTTC | CASSMKGPTYEQYF
TRBJ2-1 | TRBV6-2/TRBV6-3 | few | TRBD1 | TGTGCCAGCAGTTACTTTTCGGGGACAGGGCACTACAATGAGCAGTTCTTC | CASSYFSGTGHYNEQFF
TRBJ1-4 | TRBV20-1 | many | - | TGCAGTACCCACGGCATCTCGAATAATGAAAAACTGTTTTTT | CSTHGISNNEKLFF
TRBJ1-1 | TRBV2 | few | - | TGTGCCAGCAGTGAATTGGCGTTGTCAAACACTGAAGCTTTCTTT | CASSELALSNTEAFF
TRBJ1-1 | TRBV20-1 | many | - | TGCAGTGCTAGGGGGGGGAACACTGAAGCTTTCTTT | CSARGGNTEAFF
TRBJ2-3 | TRBV7-2 | - | - | TGTGCCAGCAGCTTAGTACCCGGGACAACCCATACGCAGTATTTT | CASSLVPGTTHTQYF
TRBJ1-2 | TRBV6-1 | few | - | TGTGCCAGCAGTGAAGCCGGACAGCCTTCCTTCTATGGCTACACCTTC | CASSEAGQPSFYGYTF
TRBJ2-7 | TRBV5-1 | - | TRBD1 | TGCGCCAGCAGCTTCGACAGGGACTCCTACGAGCAGTACTTC | CASSFDRDSYEQYF
TRBJ2-5 | TRBV12-3/TRBV12-4 | many | TRBD2 | TGTGCCAGCAGTTGGGGACTAGCGGCCCAAGAGACCCAGTACTTC | CASSWGLAAQETQYF
TRBJ2-7 | TRBV28 | many | TRBD1 | TGTGCCAGCAGATCGGGACAGGGGTTCTCCTACGAGCAGTACTTC | CASRSGQGFSYEQYF
TRBJ2-2 | TRBV2 | many | TRBD2 | TGTGCCAGCCTCGTTGCGGGAGGTCGAACCGGGGAGCTGTTTTTT | CASLVAGGRTGELFF
TRBJ2-1 | TRBV28 | - | TRBD1 | TGTGCCTCCAACCAGGGGGAGACCCCTTACAATGAGCAGTTCTTC | CASNQGETPYNEQFF
TRBJ2-7 | TRBV4-2 | few | - | TGTGCCAGCAGCCCCCAGACAGGCTCAGGCTACGAGCAGTACTTC | CASSPQTGSGYEQYF
TRBJ1-1 | TRBV30 | many | - | TGTGCCTGTTCGATGTCCTTGATGAACACTGAAGCTTTCTTT | CACSMSLMNTEAFF
TRBJ2-7 | TRBV28 | many | - | TGTGCCAGCAGCCATCACCTGGGCAGGGCAAAAGGCTCCTACGAGCAGTACTTC | CASSHHLGRAKGSYEQYF
TRBJ2-2 | TRBV7-9 | - | - | TGTGCCAGCAGAATGGGGGAGTCCGGGGAGCTGTTTTTT | CASRMGESGELFF
TRBJ2-1 | TRBV7-3 | many | - | TGTGCCAGCAGCCGCCCGGGGGCCAATGAGCAGTTCTTC | CASSRPGANEQFF
TRBJ2-3 | TRBV27 | many | TRBD2 | TGTGCCAGCAGTAATAGACTAGCCCCAGATACGCAGTATTTT | CASSNRLAPDTQYF
TRBJ1-6 | TRBV20-1 | - | - | TGCAGTGCTAGTATAGGGAGAAACCGTAGATCACCCCTCCACTTT | CSASIGRNRRSPLHF
TRBJ2-5 | TRBV6-1 | many | - | TGTGCCAGCCGAAATAATCTACCAGAGACCCAGTACTTC | CASRNNLPETQYF
TRBJ1-2 | TRBV3-1 | many | - | TGTGCCAGCAGGGCTGGGGCTTCCCGCTATGGCTACACCTTC | CASRAGASRYGYTF
TRBJ2-7 | TRBV30 | many | TRBD2 | TGTGCCTGCCGGACTAGCGGAGACTACGAGCAGTACTTC | CACRTSGDYEQYF